This entry lists 16 T cell receptor beta chains sequenced from one sample in a study of T cell responses to AZD1222 COVID-19 vaccine. Repertoires were generated with immunoSEQ multiplex PCR, while TCRdb's copy carries only in-frame clones and drops some. Among 110,000 to 150,000 clones listed, roughly 93% were seen once. Here the sequenced sample was peripheral blood, taken after recovery from COVID-19. These receptors were obtained from an adult who had recovered from COVID-19.

The V gene is TRBV28, the J gene TRBJ2-2, with no clear D. V lost 2 bases and J lost 4, with 8 bases in between. Germline loops: CDR1 MDHEN, CDR2 SYDVKM. The CDR3 loop spans 14 amino acids. The CDR3 nucleotides read TGTGCCAGCAGTTTAGGAGTCCTCACCGGGGAGCTGTTTTTT. Its translation is CASSLGVLTGELFF.

CDR3 loop: CASSLQGVNYGYTF. Written as DNA, the CDR3 is TGTGCCAGCAGCTTACAGGGGGTTAACTATGGCTACACCTTC. This chain links TRBV5-6 with TRBJ1-2, with 8 bases fitting TRBD1. The CDR3 totals 14 residues. The V gene's germline CDR1 is SGHDT and CDR2 YYEEEE. The junction had 1 base not matched to a gene; V was cut back by 2 bases and J by 1 base.

J is TRBJ1-1 and V is TRBV11-1, with 7 bases lining up with TRBD1. The V gene's germline CDR1 is SGHAT and CDR2 FQDESV (reference sequence). The CDR3 loop spans 13 amino acids. V gave up 5 bases and J gave up 7 bases; unmatched junction bases: 7. CDR3 region: CASSGGTDIEAFF. CDR3 bases: TGTGCCAGCAGCGGCGGGACAGACATTGAAGCTTTCTTT. The full variable domain, with the rest looked up from reference TRBV11-1 and TRBJ1-1, is EAEVAQSPRYKITEKSQAVAFWCDPISGHATLYWYRQILGQGPELLVQFQDESVVDDSQLPKDRFSAERLKGVDSTLKIQPAELGDSAMYLCASSGGTDIEAFFGQGTRLTVV.

The count of this clone is one. The rearrangement uses TRBV7-9 and TRBJ2-7, with TRBD2 matching 11 bases. This CDR3 spans 14 amino acids. The J segment lost 5 bases and the V segment lost 1 base, leaving 1 base of the junction unmatched. CDR1 is SEHNR, CDR2 FQNEAQ, per germline (reference sequence). The CDR3 DNA follows: TGTGCCAGCAGCTTAGAACTAGCGGGAGACGAGCAGTACTTC. Protein: CASSLELAGDEQYF.

This chain's CDR3 is CASSQDNGLASEQFF. The CDR3 DNA sequence: TGCGCCAGCAGCCAAGATAATGGACTAGCGAGTGAGCAGTTCTTC. The rearrangement joins TRBV4-1 to TRBJ2-1; 9 bases map to TRBD2. The CDR3 is 15 amino acids. The trim removed 0 bases at V and 9 bases at J, leaving 6 bases unmatched. Germline CDR1 is MGHRA and CDR2 is YSYEKL.

The rearrangement uses TRBV5-4 and TRBJ2-1; D may be TRBD1 or TRBD2 (5 bases each). The CDR3 extends over 16 amino acids. Looked up from germline, CDR1 is SGHNT and CDR2 is YYREEE (reference sequence). Trimming removed 4 bases from V and 2 bases from J, with 16 bases in between. CDR3 in amino acids: CASSPGSSVTYNEQFF. CDR3 nucleotide sequence: TGTGCCAGCAGCCCAGGGAGTAGCGTAACCTACAATGAGCAGTTCTTC.

The chain uses TRBV19 and TRBJ2-7; no clear D gene. The CDR3 has 14 residues. V was clipped by 7 bases and J by 5 bases, with 18 bases between them. CDR1 and CDR2 (germline): LNHDA, SQIVND (reference sequence). The CDR3 loop is CASKGGPSGDEQYF. The DNA for the CDR3 is TGTGCCAGTAAAGGCGGTCCGTCTGGGGACGAGCAGTACTTC.

The sample holds one count of this clone. The rearrangement links TRBV5-1 to TRBJ2-7, with 11 bases fitting TRBD1. CDR3 length equals 14 residues. With V trimmed by 4 bases and J by 2 bases, 2 bases remained unmatched. Germline CDR1 reads SGHRS; CDR2 reads YFSETQ. CDR3 nucleotide sequence: TGCGCCAGCAGCCCGGGACAGGGGGCCTACGAGCAGTACTTC. Protein product: CASSPGQGAYEQYF.

This chain's CDR3 is CASGRDSVGYTF. DNA of the CDR3: TGCGCCAGCGGTCGGGACTCCGTTGGCTACACCTTC. The chain has TRBV5-1 and TRBJ1-2, with D possibly matching TRBD1 (5 bases). V lost 7 bases and J lost 7, with 14 bases in between. The germline CDR1 and CDR2 sequences are SGHRS and YFSETQ. The CDR3 consists of 12 residues.

This clone was counted a single time. V usage is TRBV5-1 and J usage is TRBJ2-7, with D perhaps matching TRBD1 (6 bases). This CDR3 comprises 16 residues. The ends were cut back, 1 base at V and 1 base at J, with 15 bases in the middle. CDR1 is SGHRS and CDR2 is YFSETQ in the germline V gene. The CDR3 region is CASSLRYWTESYEQYF. CDR3 nucleotide sequence: TGCGCCAGCAGCTTGAGGTACTGGACAGAGTCCTACGAGCAGTACTTC.

The rearrangement links TRBV6-5 to TRBJ1-1; TRBD1 matches 7 bases. Losses at the gene ends were 6 bases for V and 6 bases for J; bases not matched to a gene: 4. The CDR3 totals 12 residues. Germline loops: CDR1 MNHEY, CDR2 SVGAGI. The CDR3 nucleotides read TGTGCCAGCAGATCTGACAGGGCTGAAGCTTTCTTT. Protein sequence: CASRSDRAEAFF.

The J gene is TRBJ2-1, the V gene TRBV15; D unclear. The germline V and J ends were trimmed by 7 bases and 0 bases, with 10 bases remaining between them. The CDR3 covers 14 residues. Germline CDR1 reads LNHNV; CDR2 reads YYDKDF (reference sequence). The CDR3 here is CATMQRGSYNEQFF. The CDR3 DNA sequence: TGTGCCACCATGCAGCGAGGCTCCTACAATGAGCAGTTCTTC.

V usage is TRBV6-6 and J usage is TRBJ2-3; unclear D gene. V was clipped by 6 bases and J by 4 bases, with 8 bases between them. The germline gives CDR1 MNHNY, CDR2 SVGAGI (reference sequence). The CDR3 length is 12 residues. The DNA of the CDR3 is TGTGCCAGCAGCCGGCTAGCAGATACGCAGTATTTT. Its translation: CASSRLADTQYF.

V is TRBV7-9 and J is TRBJ1-2; D possibly corresponds to TRBD1 (6 bases). CDR1 and CDR2 from the germline V gene are SEHNR and FQNEAQ (reference sequence). This CDR3 is built from 14 residues. V was pared by 5 bases and J by 3 bases, with 13 bases between. The CDR3 sequence is CASSKLRQDYGYTF. The CDR3, as DNA: TGTGCCAGCAGCAAATTAAGACAGGACTATGGCTACACCTTC.

The rearrangement uses TRBV9 and TRBJ1-2; 7 nucleotides line up with TRBD1. The CDR3 covers 15 residues. Losses at the gene ends were 0 bases for V and 4 bases for J; bases not matched to a gene: 6. Germline V gives CDR1 SGDLS, CDR2 YYNGEE. The CDR3 spells CASSVEATGIYGYTF. DNA for the CDR3: TGTGCCAGCAGCGTAGAGGCGACAGGGATCTATGGCTACACCTTC.

The genes are TRBV14 and TRBJ1-1; 8 bases align to TRBD1. The length of the CDR3 is 13 residues. The junction had 4 bases not matched to a gene; V was cut back by 5 bases and J by 5 bases. Germline loops: CDR1 SGHDN, CDR2 FVKESK. The CDR3, as DNA: TGTGCCAGCAGCGGACAGGGTAGAACTGAAGCTTTCTTT. Protein product: CASSGQGRTEAFF. The full variable domain, completed using reference TRBV14 and TRBJ1-1, is EAGVTQFPSHSVIEKGQTVTLRCDPISGHDNLYWYRRVMGKEIKFLLHFVKESKQDESGMPNNRFLAERTGGTYSTLKVQPAELEDSGVYFCASSGQGRTEAFFGQGTRLTVV.